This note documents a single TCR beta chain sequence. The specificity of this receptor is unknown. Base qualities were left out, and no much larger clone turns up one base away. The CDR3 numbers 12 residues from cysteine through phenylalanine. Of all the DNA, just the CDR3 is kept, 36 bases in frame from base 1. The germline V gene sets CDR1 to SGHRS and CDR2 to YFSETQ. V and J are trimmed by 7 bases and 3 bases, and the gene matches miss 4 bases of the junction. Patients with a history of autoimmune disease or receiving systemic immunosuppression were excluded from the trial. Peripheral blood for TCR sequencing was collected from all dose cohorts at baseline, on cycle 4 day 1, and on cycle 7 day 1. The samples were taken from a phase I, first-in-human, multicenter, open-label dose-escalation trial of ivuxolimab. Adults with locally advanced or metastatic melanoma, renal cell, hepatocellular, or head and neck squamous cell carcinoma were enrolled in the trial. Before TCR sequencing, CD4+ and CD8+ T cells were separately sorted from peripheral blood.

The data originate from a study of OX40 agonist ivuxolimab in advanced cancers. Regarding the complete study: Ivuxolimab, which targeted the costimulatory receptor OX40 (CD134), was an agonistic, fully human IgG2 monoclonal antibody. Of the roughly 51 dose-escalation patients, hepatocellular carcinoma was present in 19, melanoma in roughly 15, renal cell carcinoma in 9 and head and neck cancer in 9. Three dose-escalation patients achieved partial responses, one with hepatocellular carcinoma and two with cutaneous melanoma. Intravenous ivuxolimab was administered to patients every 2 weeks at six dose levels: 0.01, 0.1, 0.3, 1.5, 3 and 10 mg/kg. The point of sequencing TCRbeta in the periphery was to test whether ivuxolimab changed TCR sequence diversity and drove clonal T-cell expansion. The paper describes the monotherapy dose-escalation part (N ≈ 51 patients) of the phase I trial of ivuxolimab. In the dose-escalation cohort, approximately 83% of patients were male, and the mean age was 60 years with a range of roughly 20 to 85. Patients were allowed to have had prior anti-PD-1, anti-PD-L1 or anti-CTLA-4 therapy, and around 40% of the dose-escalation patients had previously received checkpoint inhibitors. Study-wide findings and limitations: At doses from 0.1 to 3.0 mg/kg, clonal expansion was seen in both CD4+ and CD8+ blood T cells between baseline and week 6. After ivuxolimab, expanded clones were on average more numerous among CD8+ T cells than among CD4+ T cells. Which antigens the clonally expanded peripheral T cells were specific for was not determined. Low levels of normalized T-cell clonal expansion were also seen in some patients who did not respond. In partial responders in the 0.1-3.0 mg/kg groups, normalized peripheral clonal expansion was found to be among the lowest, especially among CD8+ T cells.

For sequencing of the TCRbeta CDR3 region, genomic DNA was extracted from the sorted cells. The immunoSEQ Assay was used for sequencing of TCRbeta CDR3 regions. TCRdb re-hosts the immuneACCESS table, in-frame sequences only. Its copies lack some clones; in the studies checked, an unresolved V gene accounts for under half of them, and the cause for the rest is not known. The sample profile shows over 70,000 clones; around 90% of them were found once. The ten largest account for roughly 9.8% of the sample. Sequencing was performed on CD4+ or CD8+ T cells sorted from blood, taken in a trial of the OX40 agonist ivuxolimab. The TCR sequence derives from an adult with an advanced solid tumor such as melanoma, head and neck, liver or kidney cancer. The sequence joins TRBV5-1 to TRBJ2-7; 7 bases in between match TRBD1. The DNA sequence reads TGCGCCAGCCGGGACAGCCACTACGAGCAGTACTTC. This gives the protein CASRDSHYEQYF.